This T cell receptor (beta chain) was captured in a study of T cell changes during pregnancy in multiple sclerosis. Produced via immunoSEQ multiplex PCR; TCRdb's table is partial and in-frame only. The data contain tens of thousands of clones, around 91% of them seen just once; the ten biggest clones take up around 2.4%. The CDR3 loop spans 13 amino acids. Trimming took 6 bases from V and 6 from J; bases not matched to a gene: 7. The germline CDR1 and CDR2 sequences are MNHNY and SVGAGI (reference sequence). The rearrangement joins TRBV6-6 to TRBJ1-2; TRBD1 matches 7 bases. This clonotype was obtained from a female donor in good health, enrolled as a control in a pregnancy study. The specimen comprised peripheral blood, sampled in the third trimester of pregnancy. The CDR3 DNA sequence: TGTGCCAGCAGCCCTCGACAGGGTGATGGCTACACCTTC. Amino acids: CASSPRQGDGYTF.